The present T cell receptor (beta chain) was sequenced within a study of T cells in Graves' hyperthyroidism and ophthalmopathy. Patients were excluded because of uncontrolled infection, other autoimmune disease, pregnancy or lactation. Extraction of PBMCs used roughly 9.6 ml of fresh peripheral blood. Trimming shortened V by 1 base and J by 0 bases, and 9 bases separated the two germline ends. Germline loops: CDR1 SQVTM, CDR2 ANQGSEA. This CDR3 has 14 residues. The source material, RNA transcripts, was used to amplify TCR beta CDR3 regions. In the first-round RT-PCR of the TCR CDR3, the HTBI primer set was used. In TCRdb, the multiplex PCR reads were re-called with MiXCR into one record per CDR3 protein. The data contain fewer than 250,000 distinct CDR3 sequences, approximately 16% of them singletons. There are many counts of this clonotype.

V usage is TRBV29-1 and J usage is TRBJ1-1; D not certain. The clonotype was recovered from a woman under 30 with Graves' ophthalmopathy. Specimen: blood. CDR3 region: CSVEVAGLNTEAFF. The CDR3 DNA follows: TGCAGCGTTGAAGTTGCCGGATTGAACACTGAAGCTTTCTTT.